The sequence of this T cell receptor beta chain was determined in a study of cytomegalovirus exposure and HLA in healthy donors. Between the trimmed V and J ends, which lost 2 bases and 0 bases, there was a span of 12 bases. The CDR3 runs 16 residues. Looked up from germline, CDR1 is SNHLY and CDR2 is FYNNEI. With 60 Vbeta and 13 Jbeta primers, the PCR was carried out. Data came from immunoSEQ multiplex PCR; TCRdb stores just in-frame clones and leaves some out. In the table there are around 100,000 clones, about 80% of which are singletons. Sequencing was done on a sample of PBMCs. This chain uses TRBV2 with TRBJ2-3; tentatively, D is TRBD1 (5 bases). This receptor was taken from a woman aged 40 to 49 in good health and CMV-seronegative. As DNA, the CDR3 is TGTGCCAGCAGTGAACTGGGGCGGCTGAGCACAGATACGCAGTATTTT. Its protein is CASSELGRLSTDTQYF.